These 19 T cell receptor beta chains originate from one sample sequenced in a study of identical twins' blood T cells. TCRdb itself ran the 5' RACE reads through MiXCR, one entry per CDR3 protein. This sample has a few hundred thousand distinct CDR3 sequences, with about 28% found just once. Sequenced input: PBMCs. Receptor source: a woman aged 18 to 55 in good health.

The rearrangement uses TRBV7-8 and TRBJ1-6, with unresolved D. Trimming took off 5 bases at V and 0 bases at J, with 14 bases between the two ends. CDR3 length: 17 residues. Germline CDR1 and CDR2: SGHVS and FQNEAQ. For the CDR3, the DNA is TGTGCCAGCAGCGGTAGTCCAGTGAGCTCCTATAATTCACCCCTCCACTTT. Amino acid sequence: CASSGSPVSSYNSPLHF. Complete variable domain (other parts from reference TRBV7-8 and TRBJ1-6): GAGVSQSPRYKVAKRGQDVALRCDPISGHVSLFWYQQALGQGPEFLTYFQNEAQLDKSGLPSDRFFAERPEGSVSTLKIQRTQQEDSAVYLCASSGSPVSSYNSPLHFGNGTRLTVT.

With respect to this clonotype: Being one base from a much bigger clone, this may be a read error. The V call is TRBV29-1, the J call TRBJ1-2, with D unclear. This CDR3 has 11 amino acids. V lost 4 bases and J lost 4, with 7 bases in between. The germline CDR1 and CDR2 sequences are SQVTM and ANQGSEA. The CDR3, as DNA: TGCAGCGTTGCAGGAGGCTATGGCTACACCTTC. Protein sequence: CSVAGGYGYTF.

This sequence joins TRBV9 and TRBJ1-6; D perhaps matches TRBD1 (5 bases). CDR1 is SGDLS and CDR2 is YYNGEE in the germline V gene. V dropped 0 bases and J dropped 7 bases, with 8 bases sitting between them. There are 14 residues in the CDR3. CDR3 nucleotide sequence: TGTGCCAGCAGCGTAGATCCAGGGAATTCACCCCTCCACTTT. Residues: CASSVDPGNSPLHF.

A word on this clonotype: A much larger clone is a single base away; this may be a read error. The chain carries TRBV29-1 and TRBJ1-1; the match to TRBD1 covers 8 bases. With V trimmed by 8 bases and J by 2 bases, 10 bases remained unmatched. The CDR3 length is 14 residues. In germline, CDR1 is SQVTM, CDR2 ANQGSEA. CDR3 sequence: CSFKIRGPNTEAFF. CDR3 nucleotides: TGCAGCTTTAAAATCAGGGGGCCAAACACTGAAGCTTTCTTT. The entire variable domain, with the rest obtained from reference TRBV29-1 and TRBJ1-1, is as follows: SAVISQKPSRDICQRGTSLTIQCQVDSQVTMMFWYRQQPGQSLTLIATANQGSEATYESGFVIDKFPISRPNLTFSTLTVSNMSPEDSSIYLCSFKIRGPNTEAFFGQGTRLTVV.

This clonotype was seen only a few times. This sequence joins TRBV11-2 and TRBJ2-4, with D hard to call. The CDR3 length is 15 residues. The germline CDR1 and CDR2 sequences are SGHAT and FQNNGV. Trimming left V 1 base short and J 5 bases short, with 12 bases between. CDR3 amino acids: CASSLASDGENIQYF. The CDR3 DNA sequence: TGTGCCAGCAGCTTAGCAAGTGATGGGGAAAACATTCAGTACTTC.

This clonotype was counted only a few times. This chain uses TRBV20-1 with TRBJ2-5; no clear D gene. The V end was cut by 3 bases, the J end by 4 bases, with 15 bases between. Germline values: CDR1 DFQATT, CDR2 SNEGSKA (reference sequence). CDR3 size: 14 residues. CDR3 in amino acids: CSARADWVGETQYF. The CDR3 DNA reads as TGCAGTGCTAGGGCGGATTGGGTAGGAGAGACCCAGTACTTC.

The V gene is TRBV20-1, the J gene TRBJ2-1; 10 nucleotides match TRBD2. V lost 4 bases and J lost 5; bases outside the gene matches: 5. This CDR3 region has 14 residues. Per the germline V gene, CDR1 is DFQATT and CDR2 is SNEGSKA (reference sequence). The CDR3 loop reads CSAIAGGFNNEQFF. In DNA form, the CDR3 reads TGCAGTGCTATAGCGGGAGGATTTAACAATGAGCAGTTCTTC.

This clonotype occurred a few times. The chain carries TRBV20-1 and TRBJ2-5, with TRBD2 matching 8 bases. The germline CDR1 and CDR2 sequences are DFQATT and SNEGSKA (reference sequence). V lost 6 bases to trimming and J lost 1 base; unmatched junction nucleotides: 10. The CDR3 is 15 amino acids. The CDR3 sequence: CSAQDRGGLQETQYF. The CDR3 region has the DNA TGCAGTGCACAAGATCGGGGGGGCCTCCAAGAGACCCAGTACTTC.

V gene TRBV7-8 combines with J gene TRBJ2-2; a possible D gene is TRBD2 (6 bases). Trimming cost V 1 base and J 7 bases, with 13 bases left between them. In germline, CDR1 is SGHVS, CDR2 FQNEAQ. This CDR3 region has 15 residues. For the CDR3, the DNA is TGTGCCAGCAGCTTAGTCCGGATGGGAGGCGGGGAGCTGTTTTTT. Translation: CASSLVRMGGGELFF.

The chain employs TRBV28 and TRBJ2-7; D remains unclear. CDR1 and CDR2 (germline): MDHEN, SYDVKM. The CDR3 is 14 residues long. The germline V and J ends were trimmed by 2 bases and 3 bases, with 11 bases remaining between them. CDR3 bases: TGTGCCAGCAGTTTAAGTCGACCGAGCTACGAGCAGTACTTC. Translation: CASSLSRPSYEQYF.

Points on this clonotype: An end of the junction differs from the germline gene, which may be a read error. The chain couples TRBV18 to TRBJ2-1, with a possible D match to TRBD1 (5 bases). Per the germline V gene, CDR1 is KGHSH and CDR2 is LQKENI. The CDR3 runs to 15 residues. The CDR3 DNA reads as TGTGTCAGCTCACCCCGCCAGGGCGCCTACAATGAGCAGTTCTTC. This encodes CVSSPRQGAYNEQFF.

Concerning this clonotype: A much larger clone is a single base away; this may be a read error. The rearrangement joins TRBV2 to TRBJ1-5; the D gene is possibly TRBD1 (6 bases). Germline lookup yields CDR1 SNHLY and CDR2 FYNNEI. The CDR3 is 14 residues long. The CDR3 nucleotides are TGTGCCAGCAGTTGGGACGGGGGCAATCGGCCCCAGCATTTT. Translating gives CASSWDGGNRPQHF.

In this sample, this clonotype turned up a few times. The rearrangement joins TRBV10-3 to TRBJ1-2; D may be TRBD1 (6 bases). The V gene lost 4 bases and the J gene lost 6 bases, with 15 bases spanning the gap. The CDR3 consists of 14 residues. Germline loops: CDR1 ENHRY, CDR2 SYGVKD. Here the CDR3 DNA reads TGTGCCATCAGTGTAGGGGGGGACGGCGATGGCTACACCTTC. Its translation is CAISVGGDGDGYTF.

A remark on this clonotype: One end of the junction varies from germline; a read error may be responsible. The J gene is TRBJ2-4, the V gene TRBV5-1; D is undetermined. CDR3 size: 14 residues. Germline CDR1 reads SGHRS; CDR2 reads YFSETQ. Here the CDR3 reads CASSLGVAKNIPYF. The DNA for the CDR3 is TGCGCCAGCAGCTTAGGAGTAGCCAAAAACATTCCGTACTTC.

J is TRBJ1-1 and V is TRBV7-2, with D unclear. This CDR3 has 15 amino acids. Germline V gene lookup returns CDR1 SGHTA and CDR2 FQGNSA. V lost 6 bases and J 1 base, leaving 15 bases between the germline ends. The CDR3 is CASRYSPDSNTEAFF. The CDR3 DNA follows: TGTGCCAGCAGGTACTCGCCCGACTCGAACACTGAAGCTTTCTTT.

This clonotype was seen only a few times. The chain has TRBV29-1 and TRBJ1-1; 9 bases agree with TRBD1. The CDR3 sequence is 13 residues long. Per the germline V gene, CDR1 is SQVTM and CDR2 is ANQGSEA. Unmatched junction bases numbered 6, after V lost 6 bases and J lost 4 bases. The CDR3 bases are TGCAGCGTCACAGGGGGCTGGAGCACTGAAGCTTTCTTT. Its translation is CSVTGGWSTEAFF.

The chain uses TRBV19 and TRBJ2-7; TRBD1 agrees at 8 bases. Germline V gives CDR1 LNHDA, CDR2 SQIVND (reference sequence). This CDR3 contains 14 residues. The J segment lost 5 bases and the V segment lost 8 bases, leaving 11 bases of the junction unmatched. The CDR3 loop is CASSRDRGSHEQYF. The DNA of the CDR3 is TGTGCCAGTTCGAGAGACAGGGGATCCCACGAGCAGTACTTC.

This clonotype was seen at least ten times. The rearrangement joins TRBV5-1 to TRBJ1-4, with D hard to call. The CDR3 is made up of 13 amino acids. Trimming pared 0 bases from V and 3 bases from J, leaving 3 bases between. Germline CDR1 and CDR2: SGHRS and YFSETQ. The CDR3 sequence: CASSLGPNEKLFF. CDR3 nucleotides: TGCGCCAGCAGCTTGGGGCCTAATGAAAAACTGTTTTTT.

The chain has TRBV2 and TRBJ2-2, with 7 bases lining up with TRBD1. CDR3 length equals 14 residues. V lost 5 bases to trimming and J lost 4 bases; unmatched junction nucleotides: 4. The germline V gene encodes CDR1 SNHLY and CDR2 FYNNEI. The CDR3 here is CASSWDSSTGELFF. The DNA for the CDR3 is TGTGCCAGCAGTTGGGACAGCAGCACCGGGGAGCTGTTTTTT.